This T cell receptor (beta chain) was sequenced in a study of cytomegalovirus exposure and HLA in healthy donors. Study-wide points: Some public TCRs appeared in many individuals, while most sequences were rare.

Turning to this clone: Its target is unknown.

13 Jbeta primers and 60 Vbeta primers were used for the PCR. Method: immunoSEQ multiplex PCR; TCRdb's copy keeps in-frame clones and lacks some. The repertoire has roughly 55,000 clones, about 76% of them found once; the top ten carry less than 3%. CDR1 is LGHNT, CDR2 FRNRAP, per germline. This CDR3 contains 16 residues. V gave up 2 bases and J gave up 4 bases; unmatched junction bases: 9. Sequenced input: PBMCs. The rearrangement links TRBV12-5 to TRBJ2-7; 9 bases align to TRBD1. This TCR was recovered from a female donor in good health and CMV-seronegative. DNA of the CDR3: TGTGCTAGTGGTTTGACCCAGGGACAGGGATTATACGAGCAGTACTTC. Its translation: CASGLTQGQGLYEQYF.